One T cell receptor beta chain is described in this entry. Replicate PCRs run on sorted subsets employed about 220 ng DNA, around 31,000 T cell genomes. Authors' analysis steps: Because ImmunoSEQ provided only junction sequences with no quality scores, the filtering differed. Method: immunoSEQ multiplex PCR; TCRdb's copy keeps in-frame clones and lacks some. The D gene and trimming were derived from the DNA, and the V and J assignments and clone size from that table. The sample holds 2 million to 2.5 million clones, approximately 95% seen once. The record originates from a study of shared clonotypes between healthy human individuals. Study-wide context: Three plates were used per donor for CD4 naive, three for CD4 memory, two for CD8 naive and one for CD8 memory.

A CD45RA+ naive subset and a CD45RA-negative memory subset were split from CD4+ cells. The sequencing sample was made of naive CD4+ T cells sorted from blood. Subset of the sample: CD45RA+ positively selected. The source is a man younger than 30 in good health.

The CDR3 reads CASSESGPLSGMKTGELFF. The CDR3 DNA reads as TGCGCCAGCAGTGAATCGGGTCCTTTATCGGGAATGAAGACCGGGGAGCTGTTTTTT. The chain recombines TRBV10-1 with TRBJ2-2, with D possibly matching TRBD2 (5 bases). Trimming shortened V by 3 bases and J by 5 bases, and 25 bases separated the two germline ends. Germline V gene lookup returns CDR1 WNHNN and CDR2 SYGVQD (reference sequence). The CDR3 totals 19 residues.